Sequencing of this TCR beta chain was carried out in a study of blood T cell repertoires in COVID-19. Study summary: Donors in the United States, Italy and Spain gave samples during acute or convalescent COVID-19. Nucleic acid was either cDNA or gDNA, and it came from T cells, B-cell-depleted T cells, or PBMCs.

Trimming took 5 bases from V and 0 from J, leaving 14 bases between them. The germline V gene has CDR1 MNHEY and CDR2 SMNVEV (reference sequence). This CDR3 region has 16 residues. Authors' processing steps: Amplifying reference gene primers gave estimates of nucleated cell counts. Sequencing was performed with immunoSEQ multiplex PCR; in TCRdb, only in-frame clones are kept and a portion is missing. D and trimming were read from the DNA, whereas the V and J calls and clone size are those reported in that table. The sample records some 41,000 clones, about 85% being singletons. The receptor comes from an elderly woman with active COVID-19. The sample taken for sequencing was peripheral blood. The V and J genes are TRBV27 and TRBJ1-3, with D possibly being TRBD1 (5 bases). The CDR3 region is CASSPRTPSSGNTIYF. The CDR3 DNA reads TGTGCCAGCAGTCCACGGACACCGAGCTCTGGAAACACCATATATTTT.